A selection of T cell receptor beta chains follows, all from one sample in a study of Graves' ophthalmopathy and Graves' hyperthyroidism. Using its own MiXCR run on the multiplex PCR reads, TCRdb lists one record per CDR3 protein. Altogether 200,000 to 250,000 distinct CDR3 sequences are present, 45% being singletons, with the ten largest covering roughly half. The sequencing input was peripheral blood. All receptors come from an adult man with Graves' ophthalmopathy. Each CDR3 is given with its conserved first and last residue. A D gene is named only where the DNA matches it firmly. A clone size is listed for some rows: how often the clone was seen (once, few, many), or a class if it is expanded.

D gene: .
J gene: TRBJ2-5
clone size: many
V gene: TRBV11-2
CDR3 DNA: TGTGCCAGCAGCTTCAACCGGGGAGAGACCCAGTACTTC
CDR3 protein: CASSFNRGETQYF

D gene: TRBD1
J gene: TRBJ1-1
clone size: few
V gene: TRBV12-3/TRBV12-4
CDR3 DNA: TGTGCCAGCAGATTAGCAGGGGGCGGCACTGAAGCTTTCTTT
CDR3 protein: CASRLAGGGTEAFF

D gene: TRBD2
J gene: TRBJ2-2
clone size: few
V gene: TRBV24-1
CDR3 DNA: TGTGCCACCCGAAGCGGGACTAGCGGGAGGACCGGGGAGCTGTTTTTT
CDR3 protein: CATRSGTSGRTGELFF

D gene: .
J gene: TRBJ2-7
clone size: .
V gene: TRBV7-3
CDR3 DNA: TGTGCCAGCAGCCCAGGTTGGCTATACGAGCAGTACTTC
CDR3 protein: CASSPGWLYEQYF

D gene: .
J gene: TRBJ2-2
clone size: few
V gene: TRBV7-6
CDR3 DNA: TGTGCCAGCAGGTTGGGAGGGGGATCTAACACCGGGGAGCTGTTTTTT
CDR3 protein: CASRLGGGSNTGELFF

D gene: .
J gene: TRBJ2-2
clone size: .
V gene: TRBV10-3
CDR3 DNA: TGTGCCATCAGTGAAGGTCAGAACACCGGGGAGCTGTTTTTT
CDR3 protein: CAISEGQNTGELFF

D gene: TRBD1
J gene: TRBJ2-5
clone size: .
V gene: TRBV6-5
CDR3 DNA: TGTGCCAGCAGGGGAGAACAGGGGGCTGGGGAGACCCAGTACTTC
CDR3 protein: CASRGEQGAGETQYF

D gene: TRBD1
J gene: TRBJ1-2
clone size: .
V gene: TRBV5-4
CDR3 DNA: TGTGCCAGCAGCCAGAGGACAGGGGGGAATTACTATGGCTACACCTTC
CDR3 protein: CASSQRTGGNYYGYTF

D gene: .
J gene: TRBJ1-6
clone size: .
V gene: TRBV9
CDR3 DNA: TGTGCCAGCAGCCAAGCGGTGGGAACGGCCACATGGAACTCACCCCTCCACTTT
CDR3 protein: CASSQAVGTATWNSPLHF

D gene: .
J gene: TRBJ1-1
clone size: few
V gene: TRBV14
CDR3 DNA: TGTGCCAGCAGCCCGGGGATGAACACTGAAGCTTTCTTT
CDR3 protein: CASSPGMNTEAFF

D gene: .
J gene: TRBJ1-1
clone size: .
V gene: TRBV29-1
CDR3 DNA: TGCGGCGTTGGCATGCTATTACAGAACACTGAAGCTTTCTTT
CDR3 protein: CGVGMLLQNTEAFF

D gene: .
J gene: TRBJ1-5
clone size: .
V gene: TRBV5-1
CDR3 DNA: TGCGCCAGCCTAAGGGTTAGCAATCAGCCCCAGCATTTT
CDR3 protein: CASLRVSNQPQHF

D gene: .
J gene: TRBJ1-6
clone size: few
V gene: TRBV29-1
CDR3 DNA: TGCAGCGTCGTCGGACAGTTCGGCCTCCACTTT
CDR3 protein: CSVVGQFGLHF

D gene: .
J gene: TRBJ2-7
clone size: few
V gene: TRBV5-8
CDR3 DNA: TGTGCCAGCAGCTCCCTTAACAGGGCCTCCTACTACGAGCAGTACTTC
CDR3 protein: CASSSLNRASYYEQYF

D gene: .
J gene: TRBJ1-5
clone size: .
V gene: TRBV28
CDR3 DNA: TGTGCCAGCAGCCCTGACTCGGTAGGCAATCAGCCCCAGCATTTT
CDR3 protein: CASSPDSVGNQPQHF

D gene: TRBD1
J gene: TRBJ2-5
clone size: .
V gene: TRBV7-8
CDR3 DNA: TGTGCCAGCAGTCCACCCAGGGGGGAGACCCAGTACTTC
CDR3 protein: CASSPPRGETQYF

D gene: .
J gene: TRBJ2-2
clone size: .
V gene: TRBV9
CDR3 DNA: TGTGCCAGCAGCGTAGGAGACACGTCAGTCGGGGAGCTGTTTTTT
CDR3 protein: CASSVGDTSVGELFF

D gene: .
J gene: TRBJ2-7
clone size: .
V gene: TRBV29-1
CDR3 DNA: TGCAGCGTTGGGAAAAGCTCCTACGAGCAGTACTTC
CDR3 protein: CSVGKSSYEQYF

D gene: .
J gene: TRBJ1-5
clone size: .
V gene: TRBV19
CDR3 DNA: TGTGCCAGTAGTACCAGACCTAGCAATCAGCCCCAGCATTTT
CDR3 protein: CASSTRPSNQPQHF

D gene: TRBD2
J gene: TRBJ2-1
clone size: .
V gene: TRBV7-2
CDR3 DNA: TGTGCCAGCAGTCCGGGACTAGCGACCCATGAGCAGTTCTTC
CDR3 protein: CASSPGLATHEQFF

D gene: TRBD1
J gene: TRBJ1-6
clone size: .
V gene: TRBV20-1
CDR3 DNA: TGCAGTGCGCTCGCCGGACAGGCTCTTTATAATTCACCCCTCCACTTT
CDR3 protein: CSALAGQALYNSPLHF

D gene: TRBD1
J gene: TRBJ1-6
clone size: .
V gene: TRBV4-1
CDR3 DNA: TGTGCCAGCAGCCAATCCCAGGGACAGATTAATTCACCCCTCCACTTT
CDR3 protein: CASSQSQGQINSPLHF

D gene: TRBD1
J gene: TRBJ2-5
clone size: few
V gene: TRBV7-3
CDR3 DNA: TGTGCCAGCAGCCCAGGACAGGTGAAACAAGAGACCCAGTACTTC
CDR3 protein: CASSPGQVKQETQYF

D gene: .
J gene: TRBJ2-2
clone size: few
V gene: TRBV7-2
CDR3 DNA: TGTGCCAGCAGCTTAGACCTCATTATGGGGGAGCTGTTTTTT
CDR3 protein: CASSLDLIMGELFF

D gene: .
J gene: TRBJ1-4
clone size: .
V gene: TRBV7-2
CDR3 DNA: TGTGCCAGCAGCTTTATACAGGAGAATGAAAAACTGTTTTTT
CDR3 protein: CASSFIQENEKLFF